This T cell receptor beta chain was recovered during a study of blood T cell repertoires in COVID-19. Study context: Donors in the United States, Italy and Spain gave samples during acute or convalescent COVID-19. PBMCs, B-cell-depleted T cells, or T cells were the source of the cDNA or gDNA that made up the material.

Membership in each cohort depended on participant-reported clinical history. Authors' processing steps: How many nucleated cells were present was estimated from reference gene primer amplification. Sequenced by immunoSEQ multiplex PCR; TCRdb stores in-frame clones only, minus some. The V and J calls and clone size come from that table; D and trimming were worked out from the DNA. The profile covers more than 200,000 clones, with approximately 80% appearing a single time and about 4% taken by the ten largest. This CDR3 has 13 residues. Per germline, CDR1 SGHTA and CDR2 FQGTGA. V lost 4 bases to trimming and J lost 2 bases, with 6 bases between them.

The sequencing sample was made of PBMCs or T cells enriched from blood (not recorded which). The V and J genes are TRBV7-3 and TRBJ2-1; D call uncertain. This receptor was obtained from a man under 40 with acute COVID-19. The CDR3: CASSSLPYNEQFF. The CDR3 region has the DNA TGTGCCAGCAGCTCCCTTCCCTACAATGAGCAGTTCTTC.